Listed below are T cell receptor beta chains from one sample, sequenced in a study of blood T cell repertoires in COVID-19. Clones were read by immunoSEQ multiplex PCR, and TCRdb kept only the in-frame ones, dropping some. Of some 200,000 clones in the sample, roughly four fifths are singletons; the top ten hold less than 2.5%. Sequenced material: peripheral blood. These receptors were taken from a woman aged 60 to 75 with acute or convalescent COVID-19. Each CDR3 is given with its conserved first and last residue. D genes are given only for firm matches. Expanded clones are given a class, and other clones once, few, many or no size at all.

v_gene	abundance	j_gene	d_gene	len	CDR3nt	CDR3aa
TRBV28	.	TRBJ1-5	.	17	TGTGCCAGCAGTTTATGGCGGGAAACAGTTAGCAATCAGCCCCAGCATTTT	CASSLWRETVSNQPQHF
TRBV5-1	.	TRBJ2-1	.	15	TGCGCCAGCAGCTCCGACGGGACTCAGATTGATGAGCAGTTCTTC	CASSSDGTQIDEQFF
TRBV5-1	once	TRBJ1-4	.	12	TGCGCCAGCAGCTTGGCTGGGCAAAAACTGTTTTTT	CASSLAGQKLFF
TRBV11-2	.	TRBJ2-5	.	14	TGTGCCAGCAGCTTAGACCTCTACGACAGACTCCAGTACTTC	CASSLDLYDRLQYF
TRBV4-1	.	TRBJ2-1	TRBD2	19	TGCGCCAGCAGCCAGGGACTAGCGGGTTCGCTGGGATCCTACAATGAGCAGTTCTTC	CASSQGLAGSLGSYNEQFF
TRBV28	few	TRBJ2-4	TRBD1	17	TGTGCCAGCAGTTTCGGGACAGGGCTGGGCGCCAAAAACATTCAGTACTTC	CASSFGTGLGAKNIQYF
TRBV5-6	.	TRBJ1-6	TRBD1	15	TGTGCCAGCAGCTTGCCCGGGACAGGGAATTCACCCCTCCACTTT	CASSLPGTGNSPLHF
TRBV5-1	.	TRBJ2-1	TRBD2	17	TGCGCCAGCAGCTTGGTCCCCACTAGCGGGGGCAGGGATGAGCAGTTCTTC	CASSLVPTSGGRDEQFF
TRBV28	.	TRBJ1-2	TRBD1	12	TGTGCCAGCAGAGGGACAGGGTTAGGCTACACCTTC	CASRGTGLGYTF
TRBV5-1	.	TRBJ1-1	.	15	TGCGCCAGCAGCTTTCAGGGACATCTGAACACTGAAGCTTTCTTT	CASSFQGHLNTEAFF
TRBV11-2	.	TRBJ1-1	.	17	TGTGCCAGCAGCTTAGATAGGTTTCCGGGAATGAACACTGAAGCTTTCTTT	CASSLDRFPGMNTEAFF
TRBV2	.	TRBJ2-7	.	13	TGTGCCAGCAGTAAAGGACAGTCCTACGAGCAGTACTTC	CASSKGQSYEQYF
TRBV2	.	TRBJ2-5	.	15	TGTGCCAGCAGTGAAGGGAGAACGCTCCAAGAGACCCAGTACTTC	CASSEGRTLQETQYF
TRBV7-7	.	TRBJ2-2	TRBD1	13	TGTGCTAGCAGCCAGGGGGTCACCGGGGAGCTGTTTTTT	CASSQGVTGELFF
TRBV6-2/TRBV6-3	.	TRBJ2-7	.	13	TGTGCCAGCAGTCCCCCCAGCGGGTACGAGCAGTACTTC	CASSPPSGYEQYF
TRBV9	.	TRBJ2-3	.	13	TGTGCCAGCAGCGCCGGGGGTAAGGATACGCAGTATTTT	CASSAGGKDTQYF
TRBV29-1	.	TRBJ2-6	TRBD1	18	TGCAGCGTTTACGGGCGGGACAGGGGATATCCTGGGGCCAACGTCCTGACTTTC	CSVYGRDRGYPGANVLTF
TRBV6-4	.	TRBJ2-1	TRBD2	17	TGTGCCAGCAGTGACTCGGAAACTAGCGTTTCGTACAATGAGCAGTTCTTC	CASSDSETSVSYNEQFF
TRBV20-1	.	TRBJ1-1	.	11	TGCAGTGCCCACAGGAATGAGAAAGCTTTCTTT	CSAHRNEKAFF
TRBV2	once	TRBJ2-3	TRBD1	15	TGTGCCAGCATACTGGGACAGGGAGTACCAGATACGCAGTATTTT	CASILGQGVPDTQYF
TRBV7-3	.	TRBJ2-5	.	16	TGTGCCAGCAGCCTATCAGGGAAGGGTCGACAAGAGACCCAGTACTTC	CASSLSGKGRQETQYF
TRBV5-8	.	TRBJ1-3	.	15	TGTGCCAGCAGCTTCTTGGTGGCAGGGGGAAACACCATATATTTT	CASSFLVAGGNTIYF
TRBV5-5	.	TRBJ1-2	TRBD1	15	TGTGCCAGCAGCCCTGAAGCTGACAGGGGTTACGGCTACACCTTC	CASSPEADRGYGYTF
TRBV6-5	.	TRBJ1-2	TRBD1	15	TGTGCCAGCACCGTTCGGACAGGGGGCCTCTATGGCTACACCTTC	CASTVRTGGLYGYTF
TRBV5-1	.	TRBJ1-1	TRBD1	15	TGCGCCAGCAGCTCGCGACAGGGGCGGAACACTGAAGCTTTCTTT	CASSSRQGRNTEAFF
TRBV7-9	.	TRBJ1-4	.	13	TGTGCCAGCAGCGCCGTGGCGGGGTGGAAACTGTTTTTT	CASSAVAGWKLFF
TRBV5-1	.	TRBJ1-1	.	15	TGCGCCAGCAGCCCGTGGGGAGGGGCTGGCACTGAAGCTTTCTTT	CASSPWGGAGTEAFF
TRBV12-3/TRBV12-4	.	TRBJ1-5	.	13	TGTGCCAGCAGTCGTAATAGCAATCAGCCCCAGCATTTT	CASSRNSNQPQHF
TRBV27	few	TRBJ2-3	TRBD2	15	TGTGCCAGCAGGGGGGGAGCGGGGTTCTCAGATACGCAGTATTTT	CASRGGAGFSDTQYF
TRBV20-1	.	TRBJ1-2	.	14	TGCAGTGCTAGTGGAGGACATAGAAACTATGGCTACACCTTC	CSASGGHRNYGYTF
TRBV1	.	TRBJ2-3	.	15	TGCACCAGCAGCCCCCGGACTAGCTTGGAGGATACGCAGTATTTT	CTSSPRTSLEDTQYF
TRBV7-8	once	TRBJ2-7	TRBD1	15	TGTGCCAGCAGCCCCCGGGCAGGGGGTACCTACGAGCAGTACTTC	CASSPRAGGTYEQYF
TRBV11-1	once	TRBJ2-1	TRBD2	14	TGTGCCAGCAGCTTGCGGGGGTCCCACAATGAGCAGTTCTTC	CASSLRGSHNEQFF
TRBV12-3/TRBV12-4	.	TRBJ2-5	.	11	TGTGCCAGCAGTTTGGGGGCGACCCAGTACTTC	CASSLGATQYF
TRBV28	.	TRBJ1-6	.	12	TGTGCCAGCGCAGGTATTAATTCACCCCTCCACTTT	CASAGINSPLHF
TRBV5-1	.	TRBJ2-3	TRBD1	13	TGCGCCAGCAGGGGGACAGGGATAGATACGCAGTATTTT	CASRGTGIDTQYF